This entry lists 14 T cell receptor beta chains sequenced from one sample in a study of cytomegalovirus exposure and HLA in healthy donors. The PCR used 60 Vbeta and 13 Jbeta primers. Only in-frame clones appear in the TCRdb table, and some are missing; sequencing was by immunoSEQ multiplex PCR. The data hold under 120,000 clones, with 79% observed a single time. The sample was PBMCs. The receptors stem from a woman aged 40 to 50 in good health and CMV-seronegative.

This chain links TRBV5-1 with TRBJ2-5; maybe TRBD1 (6 bases). Germline CDR1 SGHRS, CDR2 YFSETQ. CDR3 length: 15 amino acids. Trimming took 0 bases from V and 0 from J, leaving 9 bases between them. The CDR3 loop is CASSLGQANQETQYF. The DNA for the CDR3 is TGCGCCAGCAGCTTGGGACAGGCGAACCAAGAGACCCAGTACTTC.

This clone was seen only once. This chain uses TRBV11-2 with TRBJ1-1, with D uncertain. V lost 1 base, J lost 0 bases, and 6 bases lay in between. The CDR3 runs to 14 residues. CDR1 is SGHAT, CDR2 FQNNGV, per germline. CDR3 region: CASSLGAVNTEAFF. CDR3 nucleotide sequence: TGTGCCAGCAGCTTAGGGGCAGTGAACACTGAAGCTTTCTTT. Full variable domain (remainder filled in from reference TRBV11-2 and TRBJ1-1): EAGVAQSPRYKIIEKRQSVAFWCNPISGHATLYWYQQILGQGPKLLIQFQNNGVVDDSQLPKDRFSAERLKGVDSTLKIQPAKLEDSAVYLCASSLGAVNTEAFFGQGTRLTVV.

This chain links TRBV23-1 with TRBJ2-1; weak D call: TRBD1 (6 bases). TRBV23-1 is assigned to the ORF class and has an uncertain function. The CDR3 has 17 residues. V lost 0 bases, J lost 8 bases, and 20 bases lay in between. The chain's CDR3 is CASSQSDGHGQIHEQFF. CDR3 nucleotides: TGCGCCAGCAGTCAATCCGATGGCCACGGACAGATCCATGAGCAGTTCTTC.

The J gene is TRBJ1-6, the V gene TRBV28; D may be TRBD1 (6 bases). Germline CDR1 is MDHEN and CDR2 is SYDVKM. Trimming left V 2 bases short and J 5 bases short, with 13 bases between. This CDR3 has 16 amino acids. The CDR3 region has the DNA TGTGCCAGCAGTTTACCGTTGGGGGCCCATAATTCACCCCTCCACTTT. Translation: CASSLPLGAHNSPLHF.

This clone was seen a few times. The rearrangement uses TRBV6-5 and TRBJ2-1; D perhaps matches TRBD2 (6 bases). The CDR3 loop spans 15 amino acids. Germline-derived CDR1 and CDR2 are MNHEY and SVGAGI. V dropped 6 bases and J dropped 0 bases, with 12 bases sitting between them. CDR3 residues: CASRTRGSSYNEQFF. The DNA of the CDR3 is TGTGCCAGCAGAACCCGGGGGAGCTCCTACAATGAGCAGTTCTTC.

This sequence joins TRBV5-8 and TRBJ2-6; D is perhaps TRBD1 (8 bases). Germline V gene lookup returns CDR1 SGHTS and CDR2 YDEGEE. This CDR3 is 17 amino acids long. V shed 0 bases and J shed 6 bases, with 16 bases lying between them. DNA of the CDR3: TGTGCCAGCAGCTTGGACAGGGGGGGGGAGGTGGCCAACGTCCTGACTTTC. As protein: CASSLDRGGEVANVLTF.

Written as DNA, the CDR3 is TGTGCCAGCAGCTTAGTAGTGGACAGGGACAATGAGCAGTTCTTC. It encodes CASSLVVDRDNEQFF. The V gene is TRBV7-9, the J gene TRBJ2-1; 8 positions agree with TRBD1. This CDR3 has 15 amino acids. The junction had 4 bases not matched to a gene; V was cut back by 1 base and J by 5 bases. Germline V gives CDR1 SEHNR, CDR2 FQNEAQ (reference sequence).

The V gene is TRBV7-7, the J gene TRBJ2-7; 10 bases agree with TRBD1. V lost 5 bases to trimming and J lost 5 bases; unmatched junction nucleotides: 12. The CDR3 has 16 residues. Germline lookup yields CDR1 SSHAT and CDR2 FNYEAQ (reference sequence). In DNA, the CDR3 is TGTGCCAGCAGCCCCGACCTGACAGGGGGCAGCGACGAGCAGTACTTC. It encodes CASSPDLTGGSDEQYF. Using reference TRBV7-7 and TRBJ2-7 for the parts outside the CDR3, the full variable domain is GAGVSQSPRYKVTKRGQDVTLRCDPISSHATLYWYQQALGQGPEFLTYFNYEAQPDKSGLPSDRFSAERPEGSISTLTIQRTEQRDSAMYRCASSPDLTGGSDEQYFGPGTRLTVT.

This clone was detected once. The chain employs TRBV9 and TRBJ1-5; possibly TRBD1 for D (6 bases). Trimming took 3 bases from V and 7 from J, leaving 14 bases between them. CDR3 size: 14 residues. Germline V CDR1 and CDR2: SGDLS, YYNGEE. The CDR3 region has the DNA TGTGCCAGCAGCGCGGACAGTAAGGGCCAGCCCCAGCATTTT. Its protein product is CASSADSKGQPQHF.

CDR3 residues: CASSQLAGVVGYTF. DNA of the CDR3: TGCGCCAGCAGCCAACTTGCGGGGGTGGTTGGCTACACCTTC. The V gene is TRBV4-3, the J gene TRBJ1-2, with D possibly TRBD1 on 5 matching bases. V dropped 2 bases and J dropped 7 bases, with 14 bases sitting between them. Germline-derived CDR1 and CDR2 are LGHNA and YSLEER. This CDR3 contains 14 residues.

The chain joins TRBV6-5 to TRBJ2-1; tentative D call: TRBD2 (6 bases). V lost 6 bases to trimming and J lost 7 bases, with 16 bases between them. Germline CDR1 is MNHEY and CDR2 is SVGAGI. The CDR3 runs 14 residues. The DNA for the CDR3 is TGTGCCAGCAGGTGGGGGGATAGTCTGAATGAGCAGTTCTTC. Protein sequence: CASRWGDSLNEQFF.

V is TRBV7-9 and J is TRBJ1-4; 8 bases map to TRBD1. The length of the CDR3 is 15 residues. The V segment lost 7 bases and the J segment 0 bases; nucleotides outside the gene matches: 4. Germline CDR1 and CDR2: SEHNR and FQNEAQ (reference sequence). CDR3 nucleotides: TGTGCCAGCAACGGACAGGGCGCAACTAATGAAAAACTGTTTTTT. It is translated as CASNGQGATNEKLFF. Together with reference TRBV7-9 and TRBJ1-4, the CDR3 gives the full variable domain: DTGVSQNPRHKITKRGQNVTFRCDPISEHNRLYWYRQTLGQGPEFLTYFQNEAQLEKSRLLSDRFSAERPKGSFSTLEIQRTEQGDSAMYLCASNGQGATNEKLFFGSGTQLSVL.

This chain links TRBV10-2 with TRBJ2-3; tentative D call: TRBD1 (6 bases). Trimming pared 7 bases from V and 4 bases from J, leaving 15 bases between. The CDR3 runs 14 residues. The germline gives CDR1 WSHSY, CDR2 SAAADI. CDR3 in amino acids: CASTVGAEADTQYF. Here the CDR3 DNA reads TGCGCCAGCACCGTGGGGGCAGAGGCAGATACGCAGTATTTT.

The chain combines TRBV10-1 with TRBJ2-3; D is unclear. Germline CDR1 and CDR2: WNHNN and SYGVQD (reference sequence). V was shortened by 10 bases and J by 1 base, with 12 bases between the two germline ends. The CDR3 consists of 13 residues. The CDR3 reads CATQTRGTDTQYF. For the CDR3, the DNA is TGCGCCACTCAGACAAGAGGCACAGATACGCAGTATTTT.